This TCR beta chain was identified during a study of molecular identifiers for immune sequencing clone quantification. Looking at the study overall: Five aliquots were made in replicates from the RNA of approximately 22,000 or 94,000 naive CD8 cells, and four were sequenced.

Library preparation followed earlier protocols using designated TCR primers. MiXCR, applied by TCRdb to the PCR reads, yields one record per CDR3 protein. The sample lists approximately 590,000 distinct CDR3 sequences; about 25% were seen once. In the case of this clonotype: Its antigen remains unknown.

Overall study findings and caveats: Highly expanded clone sizes could be underestimated through barcode sharing by identical TCR molecules. Clones exceeding 20 RNA copies carried over 97% of effector molecules but under 1% of naive-cell molecules.

Sequenced sample: naive CD8+ T cells from blood, with Jurkat cell RNA spiked in. Subset in this sample: FACS-sorted CD8+CD4-CCR7+CD45RA+ naive T cells. This clonotype was sampled from a human donor in good health. Some libraries in this study had Jurkat cell RNA spiked in.

The CDR3: CASSLTDTKNTGELFF. In DNA form, the CDR3 reads TGTGCCAGCAGCTTAACCGACACTAAGAACACCGGGGAGCTGTTTTTT. The chain combines TRBV7-3 with TRBJ2-2; unclear D gene. CDR1 is SGHTA and CDR2 is FQGTGA in the germline V gene. This CDR3 spans 16 amino acids. V lost 0 bases and J lost 1, with 9 bases in between.